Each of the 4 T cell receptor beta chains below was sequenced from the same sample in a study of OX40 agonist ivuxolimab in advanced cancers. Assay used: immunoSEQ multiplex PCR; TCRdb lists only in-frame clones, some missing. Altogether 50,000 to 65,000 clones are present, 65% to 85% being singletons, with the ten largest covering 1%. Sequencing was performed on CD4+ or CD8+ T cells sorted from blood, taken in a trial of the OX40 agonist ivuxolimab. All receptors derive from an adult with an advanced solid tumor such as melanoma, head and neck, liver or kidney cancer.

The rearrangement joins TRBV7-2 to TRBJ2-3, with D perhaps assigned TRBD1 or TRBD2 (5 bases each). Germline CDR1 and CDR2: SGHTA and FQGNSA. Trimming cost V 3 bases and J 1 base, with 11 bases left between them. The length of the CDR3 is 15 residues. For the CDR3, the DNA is TGTGCCAGCAGCTTGGGGGACGGGGGCACAGATACGCAGTATTTT. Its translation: CASSLGDGGTDTQYF.

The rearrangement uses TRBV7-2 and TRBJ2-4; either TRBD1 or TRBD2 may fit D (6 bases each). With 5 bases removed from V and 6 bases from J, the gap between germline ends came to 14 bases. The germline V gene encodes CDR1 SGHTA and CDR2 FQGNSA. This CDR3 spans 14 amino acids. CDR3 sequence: CASSLRGAGNIQYF. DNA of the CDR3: TGTGCCAGCAGCCTAAGGGGGGCGGGAAACATTCAGTACTTC. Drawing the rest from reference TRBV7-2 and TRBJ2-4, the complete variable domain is GAGVSQSPSNKVTEKGKDVELRCDPISGHTALYWYRQSLGQGLEFLIYFQGNSAPDKSGLPSDRFSAERTGGSVSTLTIQRTQQEDSAVYLCASSLRGAGNIQYFGAGTRLSVL.

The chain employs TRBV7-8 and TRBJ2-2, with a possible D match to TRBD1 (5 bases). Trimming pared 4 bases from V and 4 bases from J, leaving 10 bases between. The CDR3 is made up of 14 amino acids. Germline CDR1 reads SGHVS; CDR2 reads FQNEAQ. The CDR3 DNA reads TGTGCCAGCAGCTATAGACAGACCACCGGGGAGCTGTTTTTT. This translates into CASSYRQTTGELFF.

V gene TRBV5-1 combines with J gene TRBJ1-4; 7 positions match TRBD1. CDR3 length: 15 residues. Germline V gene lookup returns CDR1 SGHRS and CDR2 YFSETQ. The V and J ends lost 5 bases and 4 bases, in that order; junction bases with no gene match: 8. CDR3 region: CASRNTGTVNEKLFF. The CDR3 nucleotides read TGCGCCAGCAGAAATACCGGGACAGTTAATGAAAAACTGTTTTTT.